Presented here are 23 T cell receptor beta chains from one specimen sequenced in a study of control samples from healthy donors and cancer patients. Clones were sequenced by immunoSEQ multiplex PCR, and TCRdb holds only the in-frame ones, with some missing. Here the sample spans 400,000 to 450,000 clones, 90% being singletons. The source material was PBMCs. The receptors shown here come from a man aged 35-49 years with head and neck cancer.

The rearrangement joins TRBV3-1 (or the pseudogene TRBV3-2) to TRBJ2-3; 10 nucleotides line up with TRBD2. Germline V gene lookup returns CDR1 LGHDT and CDR2 YNNKEL (reference sequence). V lost 3 bases, J lost 0 bases, and 3 bases stayed unmatched. The CDR3 sequence is 16 residues long. The CDR3 DNA reads as TGTGCCAGCAGCCATTGGACTAGCGGAAGCACAGATACGCAGTATTTT. Amino acids: CASSHWTSGSTDTQYF.

V and J are TRBV5-5 and TRBJ1-2, with D unclear. V lost 4 bases and J lost 8, with 15 bases in between. The CDR3 totals 13 residues. Germline V gene sequence: CDR1 SGHKS, CDR2 YYEKEE (reference sequence). CDR3 amino acids: CASSPGLRRGYTF. CDR3 bases: TGTGCCAGCAGCCCGGGCCTTCGGCGGGGCTACACCTTC.

V and J are TRBV5-1 and TRBJ1-3, with D hard to call. Trimming stripped 4 bases from V and 0 bases from J, with 11 bases between. CDR1 and CDR2 from the germline V gene are SGHRS and YFSETQ. This CDR3 has 15 amino acids. In DNA, the CDR3 is TGCGCCAGCAGCCCCGATTCGAGCTCTGGAAACACCATATATTTT. Amino acid sequence: CASSPDSSSGNTIYF.

The rearrangement uses TRBV5-6 and TRBJ2-7; 10 bases align to TRBD1. The CDR3 covers 15 residues. Losses at the gene ends were 5 bases for V and 4 bases for J; bases not matched to a gene: 9. Looked up from germline, CDR1 is SGHDT and CDR2 is YYEEEE. In DNA, the CDR3 is TGTGCCAGCAGATCGGGACAGGGGTTAGTGTACGAGCAGTACTTC. It encodes CASRSGQGLVYEQYF.

The genes are TRBV6-2 or TRBV6-3 and TRBJ1-5; weak D call: TRBD1 (6 bases). The germline gives CDR1 MNHEY, CDR2 SVGEGT. V was pared by 5 bases and J by 0 bases, with 14 bases between. This CDR3 is built from 16 residues. The CDR3 here is CASSQAGTLSNQPQHF. The CDR3 bases are TGTGCCAGCAGTCAAGCCGGGACACTTAGCAATCAGCCCCAGCATTTT.

The V gene is TRBV3-1 (or the pseudogene TRBV3-2), the J gene TRBJ2-7; weak D call: TRBD1 (5 bases). V was shortened by 8 bases and J by 4 bases, with 15 bases between the two germline ends. The CDR3 is 13 amino acids. In germline, CDR1 is LGHDT, CDR2 YNNKEL (reference sequence). The chain's CDR3 is CASASRAGYEQYF. As DNA, the CDR3 is TGTGCCAGCGCCTCCAGGGCCGGGTACGAGCAGTACTTC.

The rearrangement uses TRBV5-1 and TRBJ2-2; TRBD1 agrees at 7 bases. This CDR3 has 14 amino acids. The germline gives CDR1 SGHRS, CDR2 YFSETQ. The junction had 3 bases not matched to a gene; V was cut back by 4 bases and J by 3 bases. The DNA for the CDR3 is TGCGCCAGCAGCATGCAGGGGGACACCGGGGAGCTGTTTTTT. Translating it yields CASSMQGDTGELFF. Using reference TRBV5-1 and TRBJ2-2 for the parts outside the CDR3, the full variable domain is KAGVTQTPRYLIKTRGQQVTLSCSPISGHRSVSWYQQTPGQGLQFLFEYFSETQRNKGNFPGRFSGRQFSNSRSEMNVSTLELGDSALYLCASSMQGDTGELFFGEGSRLTVL.

This chain links TRBV27 with TRBJ1-1; maybe TRBD1 (6 bases). Germline loops: CDR1 MNHEY, CDR2 SMNVEV (reference sequence). The CDR3 spans 13 residues. V lost 7 bases to trimming and J lost 6 bases, with 15 bases between them. As DNA, the CDR3 is TGTGCCAGCACCCGAGGAGGGGGAGCTGAAGCTTTCTTT. It yields the protein CASTRGGGAEAFF.

V is TRBV3-1 (or the pseudogene TRBV3-2) and J is TRBJ1-1; D remains unclear. V was clipped by 7 bases and J by 2 bases, with 14 bases between them. CDR3 length: 14 amino acids. CDR1 and CDR2 from the germline V gene are LGHDT and YNNKEL (reference sequence). The CDR3 here is CASTLGDANTEAFF. CDR3 nucleotide sequence: TGTGCCAGCACCCTCGGTGATGCAAACACTGAAGCTTTCTTT.

The chain recombines TRBV12-3 or TRBV12-4 with TRBJ1-5; D remains ambiguous. The CDR3 covers 13 residues. Trimming took off 5 bases at V and 5 bases at J, with 10 bases between the two ends. In nucleotides, the CDR3 is TGTGCCAGCAGTCTCGGGAGTGATCAGCCCCAGCATTTT. Its protein is CASSLGSDQPQHF.

The rearrangement joins TRBV27 to TRBJ1-4, with 8 bases lining up with TRBD1. Germline trimming cut 5 bases from V and 10 bases from J; bases unmatched to any gene: 9. The CDR3 has 14 amino acids. CDR1 is MNHEY and CDR2 is SMNVEV in the germline V gene (reference sequence). The CDR3 bases are TGTGCCAGCAGTCCGGACAGGGCCCCCCTAAAACTGTTTTTT. Its translation is CASSPDRAPLKLFF.

The chain has TRBV24-1 and TRBJ2-7, with 7 bases identical to TRBD1. The germline V gene has CDR1 KGHDR and CDR2 SFDVKD. The ends lost 7 bases at V and 5 bases at J; junction bases unmatched: 7. The length of the CDR3 is 13 residues. The CDR3 sequence is CATRKGGFDEQYF. The CDR3 DNA sequence: TGTGCCACCAGGAAAGGGGGCTTCGACGAGCAGTACTTC.

V and J are TRBV12-3 or TRBV12-4 and TRBJ2-6; D not certain. The CDR3 sequence is 13 residues long. V lost 5 bases, J lost 0 bases, and 2 bases lay in between. The CDR3 sequence: CASSHSGANVLTF. In DNA, the CDR3 is TGTGCCAGCAGTCACTCTGGGGCCAACGTCCTGACTTTC.

The chain joins TRBV28 to TRBJ2-3; no reliable D call. Germline V gene lookup returns CDR1 MDHEN and CDR2 SYDVKM. V lost 0 bases and J 2 bases, leaving 12 bases between the germline ends. The CDR3 runs to 16 residues. In DNA, the CDR3 is TGTGCCAGCAGTTTATGGGCGAGGTCGGTCACAGATACGCAGTATTTT. Its translation is CASSLWARSVTDTQYF.

This chain links TRBV7-2 with TRBJ2-3; D possibly matches TRBD1 or TRBD2 (5 bases each). There are 14 residues in the CDR3. V lost 5 bases and J 2 bases, leaving 11 bases between the germline ends. Germline-derived CDR1 and CDR2 are SGHTA and FQGNSA. The DNA of the CDR3 is TGTGCCAGCAGCCCGGGGCTAGCCACAGATACGCAGTATTTT. Protein sequence: CASSPGLATDTQYF.

This clone was found once. The V call is TRBV19, the J call TRBJ2-7; 9 bases align to TRBD1. Germline V gene data show CDR1 as LNHDA and CDR2 as SQIVND (reference sequence). The CDR3 is 17 residues long. The J segment lost 6 bases and the V segment lost 7 bases, leaving 19 bases of the junction unmatched. The CDR3 loop reads CASTQSYTGTGWTEQYF. The CDR3 bases are TGTGCCAGTACCCAATCATATACCGGGACAGGGTGGACCGAGCAGTACTTC.

Comment on this clone: At one end the junction does not follow the germline gene, possibly because of a read error. The chain links TRBV7-7 to TRBJ2-2, with a possible D match to TRBD1 (5 bases). The CDR3 has 15 amino acids. Per germline, CDR1 SSHAT and CDR2 FNYEAQ (reference sequence). CDR3 amino acids: CASSPVAGFTGELFF. The CDR3 region has the DNA TGTGCTAGCAGCCCAGTGGCAGGGTTCACCGGGGAGCTGTTTTTT.

V and J are TRBV5-1 and TRBJ2-7; D is unresolved. In germline, CDR1 is SGHRS, CDR2 YFSETQ. The CDR3 loop spans 13 amino acids. Deletions cut 0 bases from V and 7 bases from J, with 11 bases between. CDR3 sequence reads: CASSLGSRFEQYF. Written as DNA, the CDR3 is TGCGCCAGCAGCTTGGGCTCCCGGTTTGAGCAGTACTTC.

The chain joins TRBV7-2 to TRBJ2-7, with TRBD1 matching over 10 bases. The CDR3 runs to 15 residues. Germline V CDR1 and CDR2: SGHTA, FQGNSA. The V gene end was trimmed by 6 bases and the J gene end by 4 bases; junction bases not matched to a gene: 9. The CDR3 bases are TGTGCCAGCAGGTACGCGGGACAGGGGAGATACGAGCAGTACTTC. As protein: CASRYAGQGRYEQYF.

The chain combines TRBV6-4 with TRBJ1-1; no definite D call. Per the germline V gene, CDR1 is MRHNA and CDR2 is SNTAGT. The CDR3 contains 13 residues. V shed 5 bases and J shed 0 bases, with 7 bases lying between them. As DNA, the CDR3 is TGTGCCAGCAGTTTGTGGGTGAACACTGAAGCTTTCTTT. This codes for CASSLWVNTEAFF.

This clone was observed a single time. The chain recombines TRBV20-1 with TRBJ1-1; no definite D call. This CDR3 is built from 12 residues. Trimming took off 3 bases at V and 1 base at J, with 6 bases between the two ends. The germline CDR1 and CDR2 sequences are DFQATT and SNEGSKA (reference sequence). CDR3 amino acids: CSASRANTEAFF. CDR3 DNA: TGCAGTGCTAGTAGGGCGAACACTGAAGCTTTCTTT.

The V gene is TRBV2, the J gene TRBJ1-5; D may be TRBD1 (5 bases). The CDR3 is 14 amino acids. The germline V and J ends were trimmed by 3 bases and 3 bases, with 9 bases remaining between them. Looked up from germline, CDR1 is SNHLY and CDR2 is FYNNEI. The CDR3 sequence: CASSEGDYNQPQHF. The CDR3 coding sequence is TGTGCCAGCAGTGAGGGGGATTACAATCAGCCCCAGCATTTT.

J is TRBJ2-3 and V is TRBV6-5; D ambiguous. The length of the CDR3 is 14 residues. Germline V gene sequence: CDR1 MNHEY, CDR2 SVGAGI. V was trimmed by 7 bases and J by 6 bases, leaving 17 bases between them. The CDR3 DNA sequence: TGTGCCAGCACTGTTTCGCGTATGTCGGATACGCAGTATTTT. Its protein is CASTVSRMSDTQYF.